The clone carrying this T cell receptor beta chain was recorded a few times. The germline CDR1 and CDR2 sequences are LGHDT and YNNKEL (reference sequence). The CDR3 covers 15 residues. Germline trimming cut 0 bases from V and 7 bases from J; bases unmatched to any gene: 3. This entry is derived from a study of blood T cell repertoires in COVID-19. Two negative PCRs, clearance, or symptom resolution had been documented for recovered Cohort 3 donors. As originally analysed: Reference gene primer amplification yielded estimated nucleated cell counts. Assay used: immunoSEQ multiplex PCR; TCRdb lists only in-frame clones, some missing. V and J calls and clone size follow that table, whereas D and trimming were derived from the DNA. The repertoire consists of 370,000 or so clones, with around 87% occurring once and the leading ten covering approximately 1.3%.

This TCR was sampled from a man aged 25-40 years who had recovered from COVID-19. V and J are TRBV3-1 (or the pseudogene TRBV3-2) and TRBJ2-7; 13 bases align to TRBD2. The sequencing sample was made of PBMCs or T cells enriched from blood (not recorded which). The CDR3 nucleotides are TGTGCCAGCAGCCAAGAGACTAGCGGGGGGAGGGAGCAGTACTTC. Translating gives CASSQETSGGREQYF.